The clone carrying this TCR beta chain was recorded many times. This record comes from a study of T cells in Graves' hyperthyroidism and ophthalmopathy. The wider study: Sampling of peripheral blood happened at initial diagnosis, prior to any treatment.

Researchers took RNA transcripts and amplified the TCR beta CDR3 regions from them. The primer set for the first-round RT-PCR of the TCR CDR3 was HTBI. TCRdb recomputed calls from the multiplex PCR reads with MiXCR, one row per CDR3 protein. Here the sample spans 350,000 to 450,000 distinct CDR3 sequences, about 15% being singletons. Diagnoses used clinical symptoms, serum thyroxine and TRAb, thyroid ultrasound and orbital computed tomography. The blood sample dates from first hyperthyroidism diagnosis, preceding any ophthalmopathy symptoms. Fresh 10 ml peripheral blood yielded PBMCs. This CDR3 region has 13 residues. CDR1 and CDR2 from the germline V gene are ENHRY and SYGVKD. V was cut by 0 bases and J by 6 bases, with 8 bases left in between.

Sequencing was performed on blood. The receptor was derived from a woman aged 25-40 years with Graves' hyperthyroidism that later progressed to Graves' ophthalmopathy. The chain links TRBV10-3 to TRBJ1-1, with unresolved D. The CDR3, as DNA: TGTGCCATCAGTGAGTCGGAAGACTCTGAAGCTTTCTTT. Its protein product is CAISESEDSEAFF.